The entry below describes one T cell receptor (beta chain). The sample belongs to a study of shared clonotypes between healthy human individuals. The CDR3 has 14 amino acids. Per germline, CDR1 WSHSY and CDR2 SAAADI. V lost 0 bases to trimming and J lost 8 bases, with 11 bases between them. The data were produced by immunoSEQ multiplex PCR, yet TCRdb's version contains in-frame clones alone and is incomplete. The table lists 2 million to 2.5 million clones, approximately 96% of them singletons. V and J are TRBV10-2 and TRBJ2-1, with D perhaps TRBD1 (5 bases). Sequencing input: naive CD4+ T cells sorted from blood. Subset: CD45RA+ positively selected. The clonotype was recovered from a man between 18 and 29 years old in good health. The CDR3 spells CASSESTRADEQFF. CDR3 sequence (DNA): TGCGCCAGCAGTGAGTCGACCAGGGCCGATGAGCAGTTCTTC.